This T cell receptor (beta chain) is from a study of blood T cell repertoires in COVID-19. Study-level background: Samples representing acute and convalescent COVID-19 were sourced from the United States, Italy and Spain.

Source study methods: How many nucleated cells were present was estimated from reference gene primer amplification. Method: immunoSEQ multiplex PCR; TCRdb's copy keeps in-frame clones and lacks some. D and trimming come from the DNA, and the V and J calls and clone size come from that table. The table lists fewer than 90,000 clones, around 86% of them singletons, with roughly 3.9% in the top ten. CDR3 length: 13 amino acids. Germline V gene lookup returns CDR1 SGHKS and CDR2 YYEKEE (reference sequence). With 4 bases removed from V and 12 bases from J, the gap between germline ends came to 19 bases. The TCR was taken from a man between 65 and 80 years old with active COVID-19. The J gene is TRBJ1-1, the V gene TRBV5-5, with TRBD1 as a possible D gene (5 bases). The sequenced sample was peripheral blood. The CDR3, as DNA: TGTGCCAGCAGCCCGACCCAGGGTTGGGAAACTTTCTTT. Translating gives CASSPTQGWETFF.